A single sample is the source of the 9 T cell receptor beta chains below, sequenced in a study of monozygotic twins with inflammatory bowel disease. TCRdb reprocessed the 5' RACE reads and keeps a single row for each CDR3 protein, giving no DNA. This table holds around 450,000 distinct CDR3 sequences. Source material: blood. These receptors were collected from a human donor with ulcerative colitis or Crohn's disease, or a healthy co-twin of an affected twin (not recorded which).

The chain links TRBV4-3 to TRBJ1-1; TCRdb calls TRBD1, which cannot be checked without DNA. The CDR3 is made up of 14 amino acids. Germline V gives CDR1 LGHNA, CDR2 YSLEER. This chain's CDR3 is CASSQVTGVTEAFF.

This sequence joins TRBV9 and TRBJ1-6. The CDR3 spans 15 residues. Germline values: CDR1 SGDLS, CDR2 YYNGEE. This chain's CDR3 is CASSVQQLPNSPLHF.

CDR3 residues: CASLDGGGNQPQHF. V and J are TRBV19 and TRBJ1-5; with no DNA, the TCRdb D assignment of TRBD1 cannot be verified. CDR1 is LNHDA, CDR2 SQIVND, per germline (reference sequence). The CDR3 has 14 amino acids.

The gene calls are TRBV12-3 or TRBV12-4 and TRBJ2-2; TCRdb's assignment of TRBD1 cannot be checked, as there is no DNA. The CDR3 sequence is 12 residues long. This CDR3 reads CASGPNTGELFF.

The V and J genes are TRBV4-2 and TRBJ2-7; TCRdb's D call, TRBD1, is unchecked because there is no DNA. CDR3 length: 13 residues. CDR1 is LGHNA and CDR2 is YNFKEQ in the germline V gene. CDR3 sequence reads: CASSRTKGDEQYF.

The rearrangement links TRBV20-1 to TRBJ2-5; TCRdb lists TRBD2, though no DNA is available to test this call. CDR1 is DFQATT, CDR2 SNEGSKA, per germline (reference sequence). CDR3 size: 14 residues. CDR3 amino acids: CSAIKIAGQETQYF.

CDR3 residues: CASSAQGGEQFF. V and J are TRBV2 and TRBJ2-1; TCRdb's D gene call, TRBD1, goes unchecked for lack of DNA. The germline V gene encodes CDR1 SNHLY and CDR2 FYNNEI. The CDR3 is 12 amino acids.

This chain uses TRBV7-8 with TRBJ1-2; TCRdb indicates TRBD1, and absent DNA this call remains unverified. CDR1 SGHVS and CDR2 FQNEAQ come from the germline V gene. The length of the CDR3 is 14 residues. CDR3 sequence reads: CASSFLQGAYGYTF.

The V gene is TRBV3-1, the J gene TRBJ2-7; with no DNA, the TCRdb D assignment of TRBD2 cannot be verified. The germline V gene encodes CDR1 LGHDT and CDR2 YNNKEL (reference sequence). The CDR3 consists of 15 residues. The CDR3 spells CASSQPGRAPGEQYF.